Listed here are 10 T cell receptor beta chains from one sample, sequenced in a study of regulatory T cells in long-lasting Graves disease. iRepertoire HTBI primers and Arm-PCR of CDR3 regions built TCR beta libraries. TCRdb analysed the multiplex PCR reads with MiXCR anew, one entry per CDR3 protein. The sample gives approximately 250,000 distinct CDR3 sequences, roughly 18% of which show up once; approximately 20% is in the top ten. As to time point: newly diagnosed GD, antithyroid drugs for less than 3 months. Isolated PBMC RNA provided the starting material for the TCR library. This sample comprised peripheral blood mononuclear cells (PBMCs), obtained at new diagnosis, from a patient treated with antithyroid drugs. The receptors shown here come from a female donor with Graves disease.

This clonotype was recorded many times. This rearrangement joins TRBV19 to TRBJ1-2, with D perhaps TRBD1 (5 bases). This CDR3 has 13 residues. Germline values: CDR1 LNHDA, CDR2 SQIVND (reference sequence). Trimming pared 4 bases from V and 6 bases from J, leaving 12 bases between. This CDR3 is CASSTSRVDGYTF. In DNA, the CDR3 is TGTGCCAGTAGTACTTCCAGGGTTGATGGCTACACCTTC. Filled out from reference TRBV19 and TRBJ1-2, the complete variable domain reads DGGITQSPKYLFRKEGQNVTLSCEQNLNHDAMYWYRQDPGQGLRLIYYSQIVNDFQKGDIAEGYSVSREKKESFPLTVTSAQKNPTAFYLCASSTSRVDGYTFGSGTRLTVV.

This clonotype was observed many times. The V and J genes are TRBV11-2 and TRBJ2-2, with 9 positions matching TRBD1. This CDR3 has 15 amino acids. The germline V gene has CDR1 SGHAT and CDR2 FQNNGV. V shed 6 bases and J 7 bases; nucleotides not matched to a gene: 9. CDR3 loop: CASRPTGGGVGELFF. CDR3 sequence (DNA): TGTGCCAGCAGACCCACAGGGGGCGGAGTCGGGGAGCTGTTTTTT.

In its sample, this clonotype was seen many times. The rearrangement uses TRBV7-2 and TRBJ1-2; D unclear. The CDR3 consists of 14 residues. V lost 3 bases and J 5 bases, leaving 13 bases between the germline ends. Germline CDR1 SGHTA, CDR2 FQGNSA. Here the CDR3 DNA reads TGTGCCAGCAGCTTTAACACGGGCCCTTATGGCTACACCTTC. Protein sequence: CASSFNTGPYGYTF.

In this sample, this clonotype turned up many times. V and J are TRBV19 and TRBJ2-7; D might be TRBD1 (5 bases). The V end was cut by 5 bases, the J end by 2 bases, with 10 bases between. CDR3 size: 13 residues. Germline assignment: CDR1 LNHDA and CDR2 SQIVND (reference sequence). The CDR3 bases are TGTGCCAGTAGTCCCGTGGACACCTACGAGCAGTACTTC. Its translation: CASSPVDTYEQYF.

At least ten counts were recorded for this clonotype. The V gene is TRBV19, the J gene TRBJ1-2; no reliable D call. CDR1 is LNHDA, CDR2 SQIVND, per germline (reference sequence). Deletions cut 1 base from V and 0 bases from J, with 9 bases between. There are 15 residues in the CDR3. CDR3 protein: CASSIGAGSNYGYTF. As DNA, the CDR3 is TGTGCCAGTAGTATAGGGGCAGGATCTAACTATGGCTACACCTTC.

The table lists this clonotype with many counts. The chain couples TRBV7-3 to TRBJ2-1, with D perhaps TRBD2 (6 bases). The CDR3 spans 14 residues. Germline lookup yields CDR1 SGHTA and CDR2 FQGTGA. The V gene lost 1 base and the J gene lost 8 bases, with 12 bases spanning the gap. CDR3 nucleotides: TGTGCCAGCAGCTTAATGGGGGGAATTGATGAGCAGTTCTTC. Amino acid sequence: CASSLMGGIDEQFF.

This clonotype was detected ten times or more. The chain links TRBV18 to TRBJ2-1; 7 bases line up with TRBD2. After removal of 2 bases from V and 5 bases from J, the junction contained 9 bases not matched to a gene. The germline gives CDR1 KGHSH, CDR2 LQKENI. CDR3 length: 16 amino acids. The CDR3 protein is CASSPSREGRDNEQFF. CDR3 in DNA: TGTGCCAGCTCACCATCGAGGGAGGGGAGGGACAATGAGCAGTTCTTC.

This clonotype was found many times. This chain links TRBV10-1 with TRBJ2-7; 13 bases match TRBD2. V lost 8 bases, J lost 5 bases, and 12 bases stayed unmatched. The CDR3 sequence is 16 residues long. Germline CDR1 reads WNHNN; CDR2 reads SYGVQD (reference sequence). The CDR3, as DNA: TGCGCCAGCTCCGGACCGGGACTAGCGGGGTCGGACGAGCAGTACTTC. The encoded protein is CASSGPGLAGSDEQYF.

There are many counts of this clonotype. The V call is TRBV27, the J call TRBJ2-1; maybe TRBD2 (6 bases). CDR1 and CDR2 from the germline V gene are MNHEY and SMNVEV (reference sequence). The CDR3 has 15 amino acids. V dropped 5 bases and J dropped 7 bases, with 18 bases sitting between them. In DNA form, the CDR3 reads TGTGCCAGCAGTCCCCCCAGCGGGTGGCAAAATGAGCAGTTCTTC. This encodes CASSPPSGWQNEQFF.

V and J are TRBV6-1 and TRBJ1-1; D gene unclear. This CDR3 region has 17 residues. Deletions cut 7 bases from V and 3 bases from J, with 24 bases between. Germline-derived CDR1 and CDR2 are MNHNS and SASEGT. This chain's CDR3 is CASKSTSVGSVDTEAFF. As DNA, the CDR3 is TGTGCCAGCAAATCTACTTCGGTTGGGTCTGTTGACACTGAAGCTTTCTTT.